This T cell receptor (beta chain) was obtained from a study of T cell responses to AZD1222 COVID-19 vaccine. Study-wide points: Dominant CD4 TCR responses targeted spike regions 160-218 and 743-854.

CDR1 is MNHEY and CDR2 is SVGEGT in the germline V gene. This CDR3 has 15 amino acids. The J segment lost 7 bases and the V segment lost 2 bases, leaving 9 bases of the junction unmatched. Sequencing was performed with immunoSEQ multiplex PCR; in TCRdb, only in-frame clones are kept and a portion is missing. This sample carries 200,000 to 250,000 clones, around 93% of them seen once, and the ten largest clones take less than 1.2%. As regards this clone: Its target is not known.

The origin of this receptor is an adult in good health. The rearrangement links TRBV6-2 or TRBV6-3 to TRBJ1-1, with 8 nucleotides matching TRBD1. Sequencing was performed on peripheral blood, taken on day 0 of MenACWY control vaccination. CDR3 loop: CASSYLQGAGSEAFF. The CDR3 DNA reads TGTGCCAGCAGTTACCTCCAGGGGGCCGGTAGTGAAGCTTTCTTT.